Shown below are 15 T cell receptor beta chains from a single sample sequenced in a study of blood T cell repertoires in COVID-19. Some clones are missing from TCRdb's copy, which holds only in-frame ones; the method was immunoSEQ multiplex PCR. The data show under 75,000 clones, approximately 88% seen once. The sample taken for sequencing was peripheral blood. The receptor source for this set is a man in his 60s with COVID-19, enrolled during active disease.

V gene TRBV5-4 combines with J gene TRBJ2-1; no firm D call. Trimming took 1 base from V and 2 from J, leaving 13 bases between them. Germline V CDR1 and CDR2: SGHNT, YYREEE (reference sequence). CDR3 size: 16 residues. CDR3 amino acids: CASSLRQRGTYNEQFF. CDR3 coding DNA: TGTGCCAGCAGCTTGCGCCAGCGTGGAACCTACAATGAGCAGTTCTTC.

The chain links TRBV7-7 to TRBJ2-3; 8 positions match TRBD2. Germline assignment: CDR1 SSHAT and CDR2 FNYEAQ (reference sequence). Trimming took 5 bases from V and 2 from J; bases not matched to a gene: 6. The CDR3 totals 15 residues. CDR3 bases: TGTGCCAGCAGCCTAACTAGCGGCTCCACAGATACGCAGTATTTT. This sequence encodes CASSLTSGSTDTQYF.

CDR3 region: CASSLGRSTDTQYF. Here the CDR3 DNA reads TGTGCCAGCAGCTTAGGGCGTAGCACAGATACGCAGTATTTT. V usage is TRBV7-3 and J usage is TRBJ2-3; D is ambiguous. Germline V gene data show CDR1 as SGHTA and CDR2 as FQGTGA. V was pared by 2 bases and J by 0 bases, with 6 bases between. The CDR3 length is 14 residues.

The chain is built from TRBV4-1 and TRBJ1-4, with D maybe TRBD1 (6 bases). Germline V lookup: CDR1 MGHRA, CDR2 YSYEKL. V shed 5 bases and J shed 0 bases, with 16 bases lying between them. This CDR3 contains 17 residues. The CDR3 is CASSSEKTGTTNEKLFF. The CDR3, as DNA: TGCGCCAGCAGCTCGGAAAAGACAGGCACAACTAATGAAAAACTGTTTTTT.

This clone appeared a few times. The chain is built from TRBV4-2 and TRBJ1-5; D is unclear. Germline assignment: CDR1 LGHNA and CDR2 YNFKEQ. V gave up 0 bases and J gave up 9 bases, with 12 bases separating them. The CDR3 is 14 amino acids. The CDR3, as DNA: TGTGCCAGCAGCCAAGAGGGCAGCCTCTCGCCCCAGCATTTT. Protein product: CASSQEGSLSPQHF.

The chain recombines TRBV9 with TRBJ1-1; maybe TRBD1 (5 bases). The CDR3 spans 14 residues. Trimming took 4 bases from V and 1 from J, leaving 11 bases between them. Germline CDR1 and CDR2: SGDLS and YYNGEE. The CDR3 reads CASSPGGENTEAFF. CDR3 nucleotides: TGTGCCAGCAGCCCCGGGGGGGAGAACACTGAAGCTTTCTTT. Based on the CDR3 plus reference TRBV9 and TRBJ1-1, the full variable domain is DSGVTQTPKHLITATGQRVTLRCSPRSGDLSVYWYQQSLDQGLQFLIQYYNGEERAKGNILERFSAQQFPDLHSELNLSSLELGDSALYFCASSPGGENTEAFFGQGTRLTVV.

This clone was counted a single time. V gene TRBV19 combines with J gene TRBJ1-2; 7 positions match TRBD1. The CDR3 spans 17 residues. Germline CDR1 LNHDA, CDR2 SQIVND (reference sequence). V lost 6 bases and J lost 0; bases outside the gene matches: 13. CDR3 sequence: CASSRGTVMISNYGYTF. Written as DNA, the CDR3 is TGTGCCAGTAGCCGTGGGACAGTGATGATCTCTAACTATGGCTACACCTTC.

The V call is TRBV2, the J call TRBJ2-5, with 8 bases lining up with TRBD1. The CDR3 loop spans 12 amino acids. Per the germline V gene, CDR1 is SNHLY and CDR2 is FYNNEI. The trim removed 6 bases at V and 6 bases at J, leaving 3 bases unmatched. CDR3 sequence reads: CASSDRGKTQYF. For the CDR3, the DNA is TGTGCCAGCAGCGACAGGGGAAAGACCCAGTACTTC. The complete variable domain, with remaining parts taken from reference TRBV2 and TRBJ2-5, reads EPEVTQTPSHQVTQMGQEVILRCVPISNHLYFYWYRQILGQKVEFLVSFYNNEISEKSEIFDDQFSVERPDGSNFTLKIRSTKLEDSAMYFCASSDRGKTQYFGPGTRLLVL.

The J gene is TRBJ2-3, the V gene TRBV12-5; 7 bases map to TRBD1. In germline, CDR1 is LGHNT, CDR2 FRNRAP. This CDR3 contains 16 residues. The junction had 6 bases not matched to a gene; V was cut back by 2 bases and J by 1 base. CDR3 amino acids: CASGLPTGTGTDTQYF. As DNA, the CDR3 is TGTGCTAGTGGTTTGCCTACCGGGACAGGCACAGATACGCAGTATTTT.

In its sample, this clone was seen a few times. The CDR3 DNA is TGTGCTAGTGGAACGGGACAGTCGGAGACCCAGTACTTC. As protein: CASGTGQSETQYF. This chain uses TRBV12-5 with TRBJ2-5, with 7 bases matching TRBD1. Trimming took 6 bases from V and 5 from J; bases not matched to a gene: 6. The V gene's germline CDR1 is LGHNT and CDR2 FRNRAP. The CDR3 covers 13 residues.

This clone came up a few times. V gene TRBV18 combines with J gene TRBJ1-5, with TRBD1 matching over 10 bases. This CDR3 spans 17 amino acids. The germline V gene encodes CDR1 KGHSH and CDR2 LQKENI. V lost 2 bases and J lost 2; bases outside the gene matches: 6. The CDR3 spells CASSPIAGTGGNQPQHF. CDR3 DNA: TGTGCCAGCTCACCAATCGCCGGGACAGGGGGCAATCAGCCCCAGCATTTT. Complete variable domain (other parts from reference TRBV18 and TRBJ1-5): NAGVMQNPRHLVRRRGQEARLRCSPMKGHSHVYWYRQLPEEGLKFMVYLQKENIIDESGMPKERFSAEFPKEGPSILRIQQVVRGDSAAYFCASSPIAGTGGNQPQHFGDGTRLSIL.

The V gene is TRBV4-2, the J gene TRBJ1-1; TRBD1 aligns across 7 bases. Unmatched junction bases numbered 8, after V lost 2 bases and J lost 2 bases. Per germline, CDR1 LGHNA and CDR2 YNFKEQ. There are 16 residues in the CDR3. Written as DNA, the CDR3 is TGTGCCAGCAGCCAAAGACCGGGACAGCAAAACACTGAAGCTTTCTTT. It codes for CASSQRPGQQNTEAFF.

V is TRBV10-3 and J is TRBJ1-2; no firm D call. Germline loops: CDR1 ENHRY, CDR2 SYGVKD. The CDR3 is 11 residues long. With 3 bases removed from V and 4 bases from J, the gap between germline ends came to 3 bases. In DNA, the CDR3 is TGTGCCATCAGTGACAGCTATGGCTACACCTTC. Translation: CAISDSYGYTF.

In its sample, this clone was seen once. This chain links TRBV7-9 with TRBJ1-4, with TRBD1 as a possible D gene (5 bases). Germline CDR1 is SEHNR and CDR2 is FQNEAQ (reference sequence). The CDR3 spans 13 residues. V dropped 1 base and J dropped 8 bases, with 8 bases sitting between them. In DNA, the CDR3 is TGTGCCAGCAGCTTAGAGGAGGGGGAAAAACTGTTTTTT. It specifies CASSLEEGEKLFF.

The V gene is TRBV19, the J gene TRBJ2-1, with 8 bases matching TRBD2. There are 15 residues in the CDR3. Germline CDR1 LNHDA, CDR2 SQIVND (reference sequence). Trimming at V came to 3 bases and at J to 6 bases, leaving 7 bases not matched to a gene. The CDR3 sequence: CASSIGTSIFNEQFF. The DNA of the CDR3 is TGTGCCAGTAGTATTGGGACTAGTATTTTCAATGAGCAGTTCTTC.